The TCR beta chain described here comes from a study of T cells in localized non-small cell lung cancer. Findings and caveats of the study: Tumor showed lower T cell clonality than uninvolved adjacent lung, where it was highest.

The V gene lost 0 bases and the J gene lost 10 bases, with 6 bases spanning the gap. CDR1 is SGHDN, CDR2 FVKESK, per germline. There are 12 residues in the CDR3. Note on this clone: The antigen is not known.

The method was immunoSEQ multiplex PCR; TCRdb's version includes in-frame clones alone and lacks a portion of them. The repertoire consists of 2,500 to 3,000 clones, with 25% to 30% occurring once and the leading ten covering about 8.5%. This clonotype originated in a female donor at least 60 years old with stage I lung adenocarcinoma. This chain uses TRBV14 with TRBJ1-4; D unresolved. The source was lung tumor tissue, collected before any cancer treatment. The CDR3 sequence is CASSQDRSKLFF. CDR3 sequence (DNA): TGTGCCAGCAGCCAAGATAGGTCAAAACTGTTTTTT.